This T cell receptor (beta chain) stems from a study of post-analysis software for immune sequencing data. Overall study findings and caveats: Roughly 5 TRBV segments (TRBV5-6, TRBV5-1 and TRBV20-1 among them) occurred more frequently in patients than in controls. The study found significantly lower normalized Chao1 diversity in multiple sclerosis patients than in controls.

This clonotype was found many times. Its antigen remains unknown. Included in the TCR beta cDNA libraries were unique molecular identifiers. TCRdb fed the PCR reads into MiXCR, producing one record per CDR3 protein. The table lists a few hundred thousand distinct CDR3 sequences, 35% to 40% of them singletons. CDR1 and CDR2 (germline): MGHRA, YSYEKL. This CDR3 is 12 amino acids long. V was cut by 0 bases and J by 6 bases, with 5 bases left in between. The specimen sequenced was blood. This sequence was found in a girl aged 5 to 17 with multiple sclerosis. The V gene is TRBV4-1, the J gene TRBJ1-1; no definite D call. The CDR3, as DNA: TGCGCCAGCAGCCAAGAAGGTTCTGAAGCTTTCTTT. Protein product: CASSQEGSEAFF.